This T cell receptor beta chain was observed in a study of T cell clonotyping in hematopoietic cell transplantation. Study-level information: Cytoreduction preceded collection of pretransplant recipient samples. Overall study findings and caveats: Higher Inverse Simpson Index values in graft donor and pretransplant recipient predicted broader posttransplant TCR diversity.

Sequencing used immunoSEQ multiplex PCR; TCRdb keeps in-frame clones, though not all of them. In the table there are more than 40,000 clones, roughly 85% of which are singletons. On this clone: What it binds is unknown.

Germline trimming cut 4 bases from V and 4 bases from J; bases unmatched to any gene: 3. Germline V gene sequence: CDR1 MNHNY, CDR2 SVGAGI (reference sequence). This CDR3 is 15 amino acids long. The time point was: recipient sample about 28 days before transplant, after cytoreduction. Recipients were bled about 28 days pretransplant and at posttransplant days 30, 100, 180. This chain connects TRBV6-6 to TRBJ2-1, with TRBD2 matching 11 bases. Sample: peripheral blood mononuclear cells, taken before stem cell transplant. This clonotype originated in a man aged 60 to 75 with acute myeloid leukemia. Some clones in this sample may be carry-over from other donors' samples. The DNA of the CDR3 is TGTGCCAGCAGTTCCGGGACTAGCGGATACAATGAGCAGTTCTTC. It is translated as CASSSGTSGYNEQFF.